This T cell receptor (beta chain) originates from a study of blood T cell repertoires in COVID-19. Study context: COVID-19 samples from acute and convalescent phases originated in the United States, Italy and Spain.

Original data processing: Counts of nucleated cells, estimated from reference gene primer amplification, were obtained. Assay used: immunoSEQ multiplex PCR; TCRdb lists only in-frame clones, some missing. V and J calls and clone size are copied from that table; D and trimming were computed from the DNA. The data contain about 300,000 clones, just under 90% of them singletons. One Seattle source followed patients from active infection through their disease course. Germline CDR1 and CDR2: SGHTA and FQGNSA. The CDR3 covers 15 residues. The ends were cut back, 2 bases at V and 2 bases at J, with 12 bases in the middle.

The sequence derives from a woman younger than 45 with COVID-19, enrolled during active disease. The sample consisted of peripheral blood. The rearrangement joins TRBV7-2 to TRBJ2-5; no clear D. In nucleotides, the CDR3 is TGTGCCAGCAGCTTAATGGCTACAGTGCAAGAGACCCAGTACTTC. Amino acids: CASSLMATVQETQYF.